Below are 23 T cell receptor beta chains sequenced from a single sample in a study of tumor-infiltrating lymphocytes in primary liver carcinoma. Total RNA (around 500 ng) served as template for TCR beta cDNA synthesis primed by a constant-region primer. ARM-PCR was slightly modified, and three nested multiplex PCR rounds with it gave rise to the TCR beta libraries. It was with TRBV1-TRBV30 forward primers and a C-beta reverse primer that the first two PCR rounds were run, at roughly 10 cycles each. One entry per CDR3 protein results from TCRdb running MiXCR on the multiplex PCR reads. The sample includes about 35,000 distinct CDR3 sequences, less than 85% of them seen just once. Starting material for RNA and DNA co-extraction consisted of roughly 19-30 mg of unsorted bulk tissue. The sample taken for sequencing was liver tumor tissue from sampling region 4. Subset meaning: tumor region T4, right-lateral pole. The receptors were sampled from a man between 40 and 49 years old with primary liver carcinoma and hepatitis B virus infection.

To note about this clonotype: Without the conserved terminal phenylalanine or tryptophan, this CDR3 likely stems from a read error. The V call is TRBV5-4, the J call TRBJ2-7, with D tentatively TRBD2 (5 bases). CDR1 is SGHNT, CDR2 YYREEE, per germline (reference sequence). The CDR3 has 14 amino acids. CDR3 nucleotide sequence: TGCGCCAGCAGCGAGGCGGACTGGGTCCCCGAGCAGTACTTA. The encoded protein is CASSEADWVPEQYL.

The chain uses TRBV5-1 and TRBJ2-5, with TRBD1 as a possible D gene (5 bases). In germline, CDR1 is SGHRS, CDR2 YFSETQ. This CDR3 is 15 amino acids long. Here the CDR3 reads CTSSLYQGQEETQYF. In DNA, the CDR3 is TGCACGAGCAGCTTGTATCAGGGCCAGGAAGAGACCCAGTACTTC.

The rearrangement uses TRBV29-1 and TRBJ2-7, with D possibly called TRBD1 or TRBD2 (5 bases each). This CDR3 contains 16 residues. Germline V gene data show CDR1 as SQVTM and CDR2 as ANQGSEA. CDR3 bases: TGCAGGGCCATGACATATGGGACCGTCACTCCCTACGAGCAGTACTTC. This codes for CRAMTYGTVTPYEQYF.

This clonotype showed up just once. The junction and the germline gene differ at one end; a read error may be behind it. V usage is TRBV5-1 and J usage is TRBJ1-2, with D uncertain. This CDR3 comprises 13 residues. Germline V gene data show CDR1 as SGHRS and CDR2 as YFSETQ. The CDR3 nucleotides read TGCGCCAGCAGCTTGGAAGCAAACTGTGGCTACAACTTC. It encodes CASSLEANCGYNF.

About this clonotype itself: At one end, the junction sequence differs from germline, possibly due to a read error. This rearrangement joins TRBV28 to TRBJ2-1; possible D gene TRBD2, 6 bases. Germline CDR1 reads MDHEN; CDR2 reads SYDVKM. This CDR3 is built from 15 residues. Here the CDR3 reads CASSLGSGFYDEQFF. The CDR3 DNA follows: TGTGCAAGCAGCCTCGGGAGCGGATTCTACGATGAGCAGTTCTTC.

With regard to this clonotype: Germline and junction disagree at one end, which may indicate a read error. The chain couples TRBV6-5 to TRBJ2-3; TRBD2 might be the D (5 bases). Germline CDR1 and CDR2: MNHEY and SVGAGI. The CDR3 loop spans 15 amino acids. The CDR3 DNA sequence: TGTGCCAGCAACCCAGGACTTGCGGTAACAGATAGGCAGTATTTT. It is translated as CASNPGLAVTDRQYF.

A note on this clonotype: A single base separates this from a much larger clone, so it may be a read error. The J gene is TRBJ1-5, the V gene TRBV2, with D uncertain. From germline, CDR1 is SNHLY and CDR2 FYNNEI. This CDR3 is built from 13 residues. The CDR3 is CVSSDQPGQPQQF. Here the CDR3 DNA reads TGTGTCAGCAGTGATCAACCTGGTCAGCCCCAGCAGTTT.

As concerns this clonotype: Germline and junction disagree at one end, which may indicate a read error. The CDR3 loop reads CASNPGLAGIDAQYF. CDR3 nucleotide sequence: TGTGCCAGTAACCCAGGACTAGCGGGAATAGATGCGCAGTATTTT. J is TRBJ2-3 and V is TRBV6-5, with TRBD2 matching 12 bases. Germline-derived CDR1 and CDR2 are MNHEY and SVGAGI. The CDR3 is made up of 15 amino acids.

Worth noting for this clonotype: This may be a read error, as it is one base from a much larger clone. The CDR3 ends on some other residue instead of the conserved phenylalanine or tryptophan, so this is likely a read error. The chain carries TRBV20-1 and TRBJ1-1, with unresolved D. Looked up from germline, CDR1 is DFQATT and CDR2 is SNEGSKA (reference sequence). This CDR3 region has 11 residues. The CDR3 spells CSARGNTGAFS. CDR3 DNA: TGCAGTGCTAGAGGGAACACTGGAGCTTTCTCT.

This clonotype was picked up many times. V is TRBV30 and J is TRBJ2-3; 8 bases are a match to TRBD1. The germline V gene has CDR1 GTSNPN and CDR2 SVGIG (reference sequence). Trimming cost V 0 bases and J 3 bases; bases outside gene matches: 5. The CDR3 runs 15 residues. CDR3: CAWSVQRTGTDTQYF. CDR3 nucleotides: TGTGCCTGGAGTGTACAAAGGACAGGGACAGATACGCAGTATTTT.

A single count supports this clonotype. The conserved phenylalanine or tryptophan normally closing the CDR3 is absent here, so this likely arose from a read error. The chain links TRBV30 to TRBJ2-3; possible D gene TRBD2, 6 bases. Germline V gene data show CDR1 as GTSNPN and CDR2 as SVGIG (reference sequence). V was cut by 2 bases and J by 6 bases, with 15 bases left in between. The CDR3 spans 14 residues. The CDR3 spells CAWSRGPRGDTQYS. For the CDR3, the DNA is TGTGCCTGGAGTCGAGGTCCCCGGGGGGATACGCAGTATTCT.

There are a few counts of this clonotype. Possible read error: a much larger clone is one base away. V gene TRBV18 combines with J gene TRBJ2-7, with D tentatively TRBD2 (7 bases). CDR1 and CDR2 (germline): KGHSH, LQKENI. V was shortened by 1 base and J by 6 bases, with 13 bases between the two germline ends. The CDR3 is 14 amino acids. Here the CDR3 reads CASSPLGEGVEQYF. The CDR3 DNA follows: TGTGCCAGCTCACCACTGGGGGAGGGGGTCGAGCAGTACTTC.

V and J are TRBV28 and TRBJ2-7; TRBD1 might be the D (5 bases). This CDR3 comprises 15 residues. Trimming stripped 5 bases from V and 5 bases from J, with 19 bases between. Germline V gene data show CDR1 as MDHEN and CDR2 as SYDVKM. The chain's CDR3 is CASSEPGHGRDEQYF. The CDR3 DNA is TGTGCCAGCAGTGAACCAGGACATGGTCGCGACGAGCAGTACTTC.

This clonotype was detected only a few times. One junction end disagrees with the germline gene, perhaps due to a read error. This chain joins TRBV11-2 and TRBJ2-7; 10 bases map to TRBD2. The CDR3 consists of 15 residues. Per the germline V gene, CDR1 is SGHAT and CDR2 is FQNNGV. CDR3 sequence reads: CASSLSLAGASEQYF. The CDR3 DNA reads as TGTGCTAGCAGCTTATCCCTAGCGGGGGCTAGCGAGCAATACTTC.

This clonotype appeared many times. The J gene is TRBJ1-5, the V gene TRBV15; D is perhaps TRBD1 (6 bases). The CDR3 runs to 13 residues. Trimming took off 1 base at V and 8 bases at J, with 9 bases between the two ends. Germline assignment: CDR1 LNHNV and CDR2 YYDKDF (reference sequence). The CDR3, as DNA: TGTGCCACCAGCAGAGCAAGGGGGGAGCCCCAGCATTTT. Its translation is CATSRARGEPQHF. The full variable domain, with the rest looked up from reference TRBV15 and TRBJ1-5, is DAMVIQNPRYQVTQFGKPVTLSCSQTLNHNVMYWYQQKSSQAPKLLFHYYDKDFNNEADTPDNFQSRRPNTSFCFLDIRSPGLGDTAMYLCATSRARGEPQHFGDGTRLSIL.

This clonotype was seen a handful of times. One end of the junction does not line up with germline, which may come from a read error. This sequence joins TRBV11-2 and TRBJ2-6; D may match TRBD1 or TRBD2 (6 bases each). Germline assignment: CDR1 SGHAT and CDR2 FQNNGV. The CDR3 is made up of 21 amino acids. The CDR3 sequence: CASSMGGGRGISLSGANVLTF. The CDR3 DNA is TGTGCTAGCAGCATGGGGGGAGGCAGGGGCATTTCCCTCTCTGGAGCCAACGTCCTGACTTTC.

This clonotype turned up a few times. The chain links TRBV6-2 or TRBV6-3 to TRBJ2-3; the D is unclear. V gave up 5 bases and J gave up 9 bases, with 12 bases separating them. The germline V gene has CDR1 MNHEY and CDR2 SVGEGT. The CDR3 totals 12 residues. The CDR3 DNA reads TGTGCCAGCAGTAAGTGGCAGGCGACGCAGTATTTT. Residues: CASSKWQATQYF.

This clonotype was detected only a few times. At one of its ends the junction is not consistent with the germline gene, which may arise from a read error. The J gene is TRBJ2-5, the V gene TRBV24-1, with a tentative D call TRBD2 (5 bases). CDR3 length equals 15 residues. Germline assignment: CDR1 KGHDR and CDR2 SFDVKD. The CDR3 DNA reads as TGTACCACCAGTGATTGGAAGGGCGGGCAAGAGACCCAGTACTTC. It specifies CTTSDWKGGQETQYF.

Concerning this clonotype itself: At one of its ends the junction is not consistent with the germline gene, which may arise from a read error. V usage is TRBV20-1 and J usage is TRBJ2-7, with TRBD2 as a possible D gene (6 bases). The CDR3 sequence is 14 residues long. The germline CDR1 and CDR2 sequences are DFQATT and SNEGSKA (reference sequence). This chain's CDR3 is CSARGRGTLYEHYF. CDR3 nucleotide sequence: TGCAGTGCTAGAGGACGGGGGACTCTCTACGAGCACTACTTC.

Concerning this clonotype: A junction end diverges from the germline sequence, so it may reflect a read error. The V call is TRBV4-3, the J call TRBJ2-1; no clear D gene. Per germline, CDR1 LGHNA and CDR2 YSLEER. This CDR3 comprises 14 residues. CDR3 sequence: CDSSQGINFDERFF. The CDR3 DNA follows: TGCGACAGCAGCCAAGGGATCAATTTCGACGAGCGGTTCTTC.

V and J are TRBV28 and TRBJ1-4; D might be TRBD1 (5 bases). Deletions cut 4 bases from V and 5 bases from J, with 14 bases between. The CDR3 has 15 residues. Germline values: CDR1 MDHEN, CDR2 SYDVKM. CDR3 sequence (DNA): TGTGCCAGCAGTTCCGGGGACTCTACCAATGAAAAACTGTTTTTT. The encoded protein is CASSSGDSTNEKLFF.

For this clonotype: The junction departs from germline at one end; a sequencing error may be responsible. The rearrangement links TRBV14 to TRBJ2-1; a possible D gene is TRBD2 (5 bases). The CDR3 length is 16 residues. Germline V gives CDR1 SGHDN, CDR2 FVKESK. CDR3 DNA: TGTGCTAGCAGTGCCGTAACGGGATGGGTAAACAATGAGCAGCTCTTC. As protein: CASSAVTGWVNNEQLF. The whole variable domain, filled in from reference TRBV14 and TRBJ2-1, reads EAGVTQFPSHSVIEKGQTVTLRCDPISGHDNLYWYRRVMGKEIKFLLHFVKESKQDESGMPNNRFLAERTGGTYSTLKVQPAELEDSGVYFCASSAVTGWVNNEQLFGPGTRLTVL.

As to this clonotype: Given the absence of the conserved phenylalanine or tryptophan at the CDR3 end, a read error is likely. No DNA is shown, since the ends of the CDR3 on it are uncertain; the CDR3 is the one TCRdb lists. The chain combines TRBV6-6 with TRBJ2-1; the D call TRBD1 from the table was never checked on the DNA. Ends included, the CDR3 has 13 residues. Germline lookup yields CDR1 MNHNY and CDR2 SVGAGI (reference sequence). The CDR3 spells CDSSLGAHNEQFL.